The TCR beta chain described here comes from a study of response to subunit inactivated influenza vaccine. Each CDR3 protein is one row after TCRdb ran MiXCR on the RT-PCR reads. The table includes fewer than 700,000 distinct CDR3 sequences, 13% detected once. Trimming left V 5 bases short and J 4 bases short, with 9 bases between. The CDR3 has 14 amino acids. The V gene's germline CDR1 is SGHTA and CDR2 FQGNSA. Regarding the study as a whole: Few additional T cells are recruited per seasonal influenza vaccination, authors suggested.

As to this clonotype: Antigen: not known.

The material sequenced was PBMCs from blood, taken roughly 47 days after vaccination. The V and J genes are TRBV7-2 and TRBJ2-6; no reliable D call. The TCR sequence derives from a man between 50 and 59 years old who received an inactivated influenza vaccine. The DNA of the CDR3 is TGTGCCAGCAGCCTGGCATGGGGGGCCAACGTCCTGACTTTC. It is translated as CASSLAWGANVLTF.